This T cell receptor beta chain emerged from a study of radiation and T cells in renal cell carcinoma (dated by TCRdb to 2018 to 2021). Study-wide context: Samples came from a clinical trial, in which primary renal cell carcinomas received 15 Gy stereotactic body radiation therapy followed by nephrectomy 4 weeks later. In total, 50 to 60 samples, comprising around 25 tumors and some 27 peripheral blood samples, were subjected to TCR beta sequencing. Across all 50 or so samples, several million unique CDR3 nucleotide sequences encoding roughly 2,800,000 unique CDR3 amino acid sequences were identified.

Overall study results and their limits: The single-armed trial design could not address effects of radiation dose or scheduling on the TCR repertoire. In blood, the top tumor clonotypes increased from baseline to 2 weeks after radiation and then shrank by 4 weeks, which suggests a temporary expansion of tumor-resident clones. Tracking of blood repertoire dynamics stopped at about 4 weeks after treatment, with no follow-up past that point. No pretreatment tumor biopsies were available, so the baseline intratumoral presence of clonotypes could not be determined.

The immunoSEQ kit was used, according to the manufacturer's recommendations, to generate TCR beta libraries from genomic DNA. For library preparation, a first multiplex PCR was performed with proprietary primers, followed by a second PCR in which unique barcodes were added, and bead cleanups were performed after each round. Each sample batch included a kit-provided positive control reaction and a negative control reaction. The final libraries underwent checking on an Agilent 4200 TapeStation D1000 ScreenTape, volumetric pooling, and quantification by qPCR. Sequencing ran on an Illumina NextSeq500 with a MidOutput 150-cycle cartridge, using 156 Read1 and 15 Index1 cycles with kit custom primers. The pooled library was loaded at around 1.1 pM with an approximately 21% PhiX control spike-in. In the source study's methods: The vendor-processed data were analyzed in R, and a clonotype was defined as all T cells that share the same CDR3 nucleotide sequence. For clone abundance analyses, frequencies were normalized to the 10,000 most abundant clones in each sample. Public T cell clones, which averaged fewer than five per sample, were removed prior to analysis. A difference in abundance of at least 32-fold between compartments was used to define tumor-enriched and baseline blood-enriched clonotypes. A beta-binomial differential abundance model was used to identify clonotypes that were expanded or contracted between blood time points. Similarity between tumor and blood repertoires was quantified using the Baroni-Urbani and Buser coefficient, and groups were compared with two-tailed Wilcoxon tests in R. Entries here come from immuneACCESS through TCRdb and include only in-frame sequences with V and J called. Some clones fail to appear in such tables; in the studies checked, an unresolved V gene covers under half of the shortfall, and the cause of the remainder is unknown. The V and J calls and clone size come from that table; D and trimming were worked out from the DNA. Here the sample has 140,000 to 150,000 clones; less than 90% occur a single time. Around 4.1% of the sample rests with the top ten.

The sample's time point label, in plain terms: baseline pretreatment blood. The treatment or condition label for this specimen denotes: 15 Gy SBRT to primary tumor, nephrectomy 4 weeks later. To follow tumor-enriched clonotypes, serial peripheral blood was collected from radiation-treated patients at baseline and at 2 weeks and 4 weeks after SBRT. Every patient's renal cell carcinoma showed clear cell pathology. The QIAamp DNA Blood Mini Kit (Qiagen) was used to prepare genomic DNA for TCR sequencing. The analyses included only samples that passed all quality control checks. Regarding this clone: The target of this receptor is not known. No much larger clonotype is one base removed from it; base qualities were not supplied.

The CDR3 contains 12 residues, cysteine and phenylalanine counted. Only CDR3 DNA is held: 36 bases, read in frame from base 1. From V the trimming removes 6 bases and from J it removes 5 bases, while the gene matches leave 4 bases of the junction unaccounted for. Looking up the germline V gene yields CDR1 SGHRS and CDR2 YFSETQ. The chain uses TRBV5-1 and TRBJ2-5, with 7 junctional bases fitting TRBD2. Here the sequenced sample was blood, taken from a patient whose treatment included radiotherapy and nephrectomy. The receptor was isolated from a woman aged 70-85 years with renal cell carcinoma. The CDR3 amino acid sequence is: CASNGGGETQYF. Read as DNA, the sequence is TGCGCCAGCAACGGGGGAGGGGAGACCCAGTACTTC.